Below are 8 T cell receptor beta chains sequenced from a single sample in a study of cytomegalovirus exposure and HLA in healthy donors. This PCR relied on a set of 60 Vbeta primers and 13 Jbeta primers. Produced via immunoSEQ multiplex PCR; TCRdb's table is partial and in-frame only. Found here are about 120,000 clones, 65% to 90% of them singletons; the top ten hold about 2%. Sequenced material: PBMCs. Every receptor here comes from a woman in her thirties or forties in good health and CMV-seronegative.

This clone was seen once. The CDR3 reads CASSDGSLNEKLFF. Written as DNA, the CDR3 is TGTGCCAGTAGTGATGGGAGCCTTAATGAAAAACTGTTTTTT. The chain has TRBV19 and TRBJ1-4; no clear D. Germline CDR1 and CDR2: LNHDA and SQIVND (reference sequence). The CDR3 runs 14 residues. Trimming removed 5 bases from V and 4 bases from J, with 11 bases in between.

The chain employs TRBV7-3 and TRBJ2-3; no clear D. The CDR3 is 13 amino acids. Looked up from germline, CDR1 is SGHTA and CDR2 is FQGTGA. V was trimmed by 4 bases and J by 0 bases, leaving 5 bases between them. CDR3 in DNA: TGTGCCAGCAGCTCTGTGAGCACAGATACGCAGTATTTT. This gives the protein CASSSVSTDTQYF.

About this clone: Within the sample, other DNA sequences also encode this same CDR3. The gene calls are TRBV6-6 and TRBJ1-6, with 7 bases fitting TRBD1. Trimming removed 9 bases from V and 10 bases from J; junction bases left unmatched: 15. Germline V CDR1 and CDR2: MNHNY, SVGAGI (reference sequence). The CDR3 consists of 15 residues. CDR3 residues: CASTARQGDGSPLHF. The CDR3, as DNA: TGTGCCAGTACCGCCCGGCAGGGGGACGGCTCACCCCTCCACTTT.

V gene TRBV15 combines with J gene TRBJ2-7; D might be TRBD2 (6 bases). The CDR3 consists of 14 residues. Germline CDR1 LNHNV, CDR2 YYDKDF (reference sequence). Deletions cut 0 bases from V and 5 bases from J, with 11 bases between. In DNA, the CDR3 is TGTGCCACCAGCAGAGAAGAAGCTAGCGACGAGCAGTACTTC. It translates to CATSREEASDEQYF.

This clone was seen more than once but under ten times. The chain has TRBV6-5 and TRBJ1-5; tentatively, D is TRBD1 (5 bases). The CDR3 totals 15 residues. Germline V gene lookup returns CDR1 MNHEY and CDR2 SVGAGI. V was clipped by 6 bases and J by 0 bases, with 12 bases between them. DNA of the CDR3: TGTGCCAGCAGCACCACAGGTTATAGCAATCAGCCCCAGCATTTT. This codes for CASSTTGYSNQPQHF.

This clone was counted between two and nine times. The chain combines TRBV6-1 with TRBJ1-2; 9 bases match TRBD1. Germline CDR1 and CDR2: MNHNS and SASEGT. This CDR3 is 15 amino acids long. Losses at the gene ends were 6 bases for V and 6 bases for J; bases not matched to a gene: 11. Here the CDR3 reads CASRLPGTGSDGYTF. The CDR3 DNA follows: TGTGCCAGCAGATTGCCGGGGACAGGGTCGGATGGCTACACCTTC.

This clone turned up a few times. The chain combines TRBV27 with TRBJ1-6, with TRBD1 matching over 8 bases. The CDR3 has 18 residues. V gave up 4 bases and J gave up 0 bases; unmatched junction bases: 8. In germline, CDR1 is MNHEY, CDR2 SMNVEV (reference sequence). The DNA of the CDR3 is TGTGCCAGCAGTTCCCTGACAGGGGTCCTCTCCTATAATTCACCCCTCCACTTT. Its translation is CASSSLTGVLSYNSPLHF.

The rearrangement uses TRBV18 and TRBJ2-3; no clear D gene. With 1 base removed from V and 5 bases from J, the gap between germline ends came to 4 bases. The CDR3 is made up of 12 amino acids. Germline V gene sequence: CDR1 KGHSH, CDR2 LQKENI. The CDR3 sequence is CASSPRGDTQYF. The CDR3 DNA reads as TGTGCCAGCTCACCACGCGGAGATACGCAGTATTTT.